This passage covers 28 T cell receptor beta chains from one sample sequenced in a study of blood T cell repertoires in COVID-19. Sequencing was performed with immunoSEQ multiplex PCR; in TCRdb, only in-frame clones are kept and a portion is missing. The sample has 220,000 or so clones; roughly four fifths are singletons. The sequenced material came from peripheral blood. The receptor source for this set is a woman older than 75 with COVID-19, enrolled during active disease.

The CDR3 nucleotides are TGTGCCAGCAGTTGGTCGAGGATGCATGAGCAGTTCTTC. Protein product: CASSWSRMHEQFF. This chain connects TRBV12-3 or TRBV12-4 to TRBJ2-1; unclear D gene. Trimming took off 4 bases at V and 8 bases at J, with 12 bases between the two ends. The CDR3 is 13 amino acids.

The chain links TRBV4-2 to TRBJ1-4, with D unclear. Germline V gene sequence: CDR1 LGHNA, CDR2 YNFKEQ. The CDR3 extends over 14 amino acids. With 1 base removed from V and 8 bases from J, the gap between germline ends came to 11 bases. The DNA for the CDR3 is TGTGCCAGCAGCCAAGCGGGTGGGGAGGAAAAACTGTTTTTT. Encoded protein: CASSQAGGEEKLFF.

This rearrangement joins TRBV7-9 to TRBJ1-1; a possible D gene is TRBD1 (5 bases). Germline V lookup: CDR1 SEHNR, CDR2 FQNEAQ (reference sequence). The length of the CDR3 is 16 residues. Trimming took 3 bases from V and 1 from J, leaving 15 bases between them. The CDR3 DNA is TGTGCCAGCAGCTTTTTTAAAACAGGATGGAACACTGAAGCTTTCTTT. It codes for CASSFFKTGWNTEAFF.

V gene TRBV19 combines with J gene TRBJ1-2; maybe TRBD1 (6 bases). The CDR3 contains 16 residues. Per germline, CDR1 LNHDA and CDR2 SQIVND (reference sequence). V was cut by 4 bases and J by 4 bases, with 19 bases left in between. The CDR3 sequence: CASSTGVGTGTYGYTF. The CDR3 nucleotides are TGTGCCAGTAGTACAGGGGTGGGAACGGGGACCTATGGCTACACCTTC.

The chain joins TRBV5-5 to TRBJ2-3; D is ambiguous. Trimming removed 1 base from V and 0 bases from J, with 9 bases in between. The length of the CDR3 is 15 residues. Germline loops: CDR1 SGHKS, CDR2 YYEKEE (reference sequence). The CDR3 nucleotides are TGTGCCAGCAGCTTGTCCGGAGACAGCACAGATACGCAGTATTTT. Translated, it gives CASSLSGDSTDTQYF.

This clone was found once. V is TRBV11-2 and J is TRBJ2-4, with no clear D. Germline V gene data show CDR1 as SGHAT and CDR2 as FQNNGV. Trimming took 1 base from V and 0 from J, leaving 10 bases between them. The CDR3 runs 16 residues. CDR3 DNA: TGTGCCAGCAGCTTAGGGGCCTCCGGAGCCAAAAACATTCAGTACTTC. Its translation is CASSLGASGAKNIQYF.

This clone was counted a few times. The rearrangement uses TRBV19 and TRBJ2-1; 7 bases fit TRBD1. With V trimmed by 4 bases and J by 4 bases, 7 bases remained unmatched. The CDR3 length is 15 residues. Germline lookup yields CDR1 LNHDA and CDR2 SQIVND (reference sequence). The CDR3 protein is CASSKPGQPYNEQFF. As DNA, the CDR3 is TGTGCCAGTAGTAAACCGGGACAGCCTTACAATGAGCAGTTCTTC.

The V and J genes are TRBV18 and TRBJ1-2, with D possibly being TRBD1 (5 bases). The CDR3 has 18 amino acids. Germline assignment: CDR1 KGHSH and CDR2 LQKENI. V was trimmed by 3 bases and J by 0 bases, leaving 20 bases between them. The CDR3 region is CASSPGLGGDRANYGYTF. CDR3 DNA: TGTGCCAGCTCACCCGGCCTGGGGGGAGACAGAGCTAACTATGGCTACACCTTC.

The chain is built from TRBV7-9 and TRBJ2-5; TRBD2 might be the D (5 bases). Deletions cut 1 base from V and 5 bases from J, with 14 bases between. The germline V gene encodes CDR1 SEHNR and CDR2 FQNEAQ (reference sequence). The CDR3 has 15 residues. The CDR3 reads CASSLGGRARETQYF. The CDR3 coding sequence is TGTGCCAGCAGCTTAGGCGGGCGAGCCCGGGAGACCCAGTACTTC.

The V call is TRBV6-5, the J call TRBJ1-1; D remains unclear. V lost 0 bases, J lost 2 bases, and 10 bases lay in between. The CDR3 is made up of 15 amino acids. Germline CDR1 reads MNHEY; CDR2 reads SVGAGI. CDR3 in amino acids: CASSYSGELNTEAFF. The CDR3 coding sequence is TGTGCCAGCAGTTACTCCGGGGAGTTAAACACTGAAGCTTTCTTT.

The chain uses TRBV28 and TRBJ2-3; 13 nucleotides match TRBD2. J was trimmed by 4 bases and V by 6 bases; bases with no gene match: 4. The CDR3 runs to 15 residues. Per the germline V gene, CDR1 is MDHEN and CDR2 is SYDVKM. DNA of the CDR3: TGTGCCAGCAGCACTAGCGGGGGGGCAGCAGATACGCAGTATTTT. It specifies CASSTSGGAADTQYF.

The rearrangement links TRBV19 to TRBJ2-1, with TRBD1 matching 8 bases. CDR3 size: 16 residues. After removal of 4 bases from V and 3 bases from J, the junction contained 8 bases not matched to a gene. Germline values: CDR1 LNHDA, CDR2 SQIVND (reference sequence). DNA for the CDR3: TGTGCCAGTAGTAAGCAACAGGGGGTTGGCTACAATGAGCAGTTCTTC. Translation: CASSKQQGVGYNEQFF.

V and J are TRBV11-1 and TRBJ1-2; TRBD1 might be the D (5 bases). This CDR3 region has 13 residues. V shed 6 bases and J shed 4 bases, with 12 bases lying between them. Germline V gives CDR1 SGHAT, CDR2 FQDESV (reference sequence). Here the CDR3 reads CASSLPGVYGYTF. The CDR3, as DNA: TGTGCCAGCAGTCTACCGGGGGTCTATGGCTACACCTTC. The full variable domain, rest sourced from reference TRBV11-1 and TRBJ1-2, is EAEVAQSPRYKITEKSQAVAFWCDPISGHATLYWYRQILGQGPELLVQFQDESVVDDSQLPKDRFSAERLKGVDSTLKIQPAELGDSAMYLCASSLPGVYGYTFGSGTRLTVV.

This clone was seen only a few times. The chain uses TRBV14 and TRBJ2-2; TRBD2 matches at 7 bases. The length of the CDR3 is 17 residues. CDR1 and CDR2 (germline): SGHDN, FVKESK. Unmatched junction bases numbered 9, after V lost 1 base and J lost 4 bases. The CDR3: CASSQAGGIGFTGELFF. CDR3 coding DNA: TGTGCCAGCAGCCAAGCGGGGGGAATCGGGTTCACCGGGGAGCTGTTTTTT.

CDR3 residues: CASGTGQENTIYF. DNA for the CDR3: TGTGCCAGCGGAACGGGACAGGAAAACACCATATATTTT. The chain recombines TRBV19 with TRBJ1-3, with 8 bases identical to TRBD1. Germline V lookup: CDR1 LNHDA, CDR2 SQIVND (reference sequence). V trimming: 9 bases; J trimming: 6 bases; junction bases outside the gene matches: 7. This CDR3 region has 13 residues. Drawing the rest from reference TRBV19 and TRBJ1-3, the complete variable domain is DGGITQSPKYLFRKEGQNVTLSCEQNLNHDAMYWYRQDPGQGLRLIYYSQIVNDFQKGDIAEGYSVSREKKESFPLTVTSAQKNPTAFYLCASGTGQENTIYFGEGSWLTVV.

V is TRBV4-2 and J is TRBJ2-7; D unresolved. Trimming shortened V by 5 bases and J by 0 bases, and 5 bases separated the two germline ends. Germline CDR1 is LGHNA and CDR2 is YNFKEQ. CDR3 length equals 12 residues. The CDR3: CASSVSSYEQYF. The CDR3 DNA follows: TGTGCCAGCAGCGTCTCCTCCTACGAGCAGTACTTC.

The gene calls are TRBV12-3 or TRBV12-4 and TRBJ2-2; no clear D. The V end was cut by 3 bases, the J end by 7 bases, with 6 bases between. The length of the CDR3 is 12 residues. CDR3 coding DNA: TGTGCCAGCAGTTTTTATAGCGGGGAGCTGTTTTTT. It is translated as CASSFYSGELFF.

CDR3 in amino acids: CASKEREVYQETQYF. In nucleotides, the CDR3 is TGTGCCAGCAAGGAACGGGAGGTATACCAAGAGACCCAGTACTTC. The chain joins TRBV2 to TRBJ2-5; 7 bases are a match to TRBD2. The germline gives CDR1 SNHLY, CDR2 FYNNEI. The CDR3 is 15 residues long. Germline trimming cut 7 bases from V and 0 bases from J; bases unmatched to any gene: 8.

V usage is TRBV18 and J usage is TRBJ1-5; D possibly corresponds to TRBD1 (5 bases). CDR3 length equals 16 residues. Germline CDR1 reads KGHSH; CDR2 reads LQKENI. The V gene lost 4 bases and the J gene lost 7 bases, with 20 bases spanning the gap. The CDR3: CASSLEMVARGQPQHF. The CDR3 DNA sequence: TGTGCCAGCTCACTGGAGATGGTGGCGCGGGGCCAGCCCCAGCATTTT. Full variable domain (missing parts from reference TRBV18 and TRBJ1-5): NAGVMQNPRHLVRRRGQEARLRCSPMKGHSHVYWYRQLPEEGLKFMVYLQKENIIDESGMPKERFSAEFPKEGPSILRIQQVVRGDSAAYFCASSLEMVARGQPQHFGDGTRLSIL.

The chain recombines TRBV19 with TRBJ1-5; TRBD1 matches 8 bases. Germline V CDR1 and CDR2: LNHDA, SQIVND (reference sequence). J was trimmed by 3 bases and V by 4 bases; bases with no gene match: 5. This CDR3 is 15 amino acids long. CDR3 region: CASSKRQGINQPQHF. CDR3 nucleotides: TGTGCCAGTAGTAAAAGACAGGGGATCAATCAGCCCCAGCATTTT.

This rearrangement joins TRBV18 to TRBJ2-3; 7 nucleotides align to TRBD2. The CDR3 spans 15 residues. V shed 3 bases, J shed 0 bases, and the junction held 3 bases outside the gene matches. The V gene's germline CDR1 is KGHSH and CDR2 LQKENI. CDR3 protein: CASSPSSGSTDTQYF. The CDR3 DNA sequence: TGTGCCAGCTCACCTTCTAGCGGTAGCACAGATACGCAGTATTTT.

The chain is built from TRBV7-4 and TRBJ1-5; D gene unclear. This CDR3 spans 13 amino acids. Germline CDR1 and CDR2: SGHVT and SQSDAQ. The V and J ends lost 5 bases and 5 bases respectively, with 10 bases between them. In DNA, the CDR3 is TGTGCCAGCAGCCCCGAGGGCTATCAGCCCCAGCATTTT. Translation: CASSPEGYQPQHF.

This chain uses TRBV6-5 with TRBJ1-2; D may be TRBD1 (5 bases). Trimming took 1 base from V and 2 from J, leaving 11 bases between them. The CDR3 length is 15 residues. From germline, CDR1 is MNHEY and CDR2 SVGAGI. Written as DNA, the CDR3 is TGTGCCAGCAGTTACTTGGACAATAGAAACTATGGCTACACCTTC. Protein product: CASSYLDNRNYGYTF.

This chain joins TRBV29-1 and TRBJ2-7; weak D call: TRBD2 (6 bases). CDR3 length: 17 amino acids. Trimming took off 3 bases at V and 2 bases at J, with 23 bases between the two ends. Germline CDR1 reads SQVTM; CDR2 reads ANQGSEA. CDR3 sequence: CSVEGGVEGRKPYEQYF. The CDR3 DNA reads as TGCAGCGTTGAGGGGGGTGTGGAGGGGCGAAAGCCCTACGAGCAGTACTTC.

This rearrangement joins TRBV2 to TRBJ1-2; possible D gene TRBD1, 5 bases. V was clipped by 7 bases and J by 3 bases, with 15 bases between them. Looked up from germline, CDR1 is SNHLY and CDR2 is FYNNEI. The CDR3 extends over 14 amino acids. CDR3: CASNRDGGDYGYTF. The DNA for the CDR3 is TGTGCCAGCAATAGGGACGGGGGAGACTATGGCTACACCTTC.

The J gene is TRBJ2-3, the V gene TRBV24-1; weak D call: TRBD2 (6 bases). The CDR3 loop spans 13 amino acids. CDR1 is KGHDR and CDR2 is SFDVKD in the germline V gene. Between the trimmed V and J ends, which lost 9 bases and 3 bases, there was a span of 12 bases. CDR3 DNA sequence: TGTGCCACCCGGCTAGCGTCAACAGATACGCAGTATTTT. Protein sequence: CATRLASTDTQYF.

The chain recombines TRBV28 with TRBJ1-2; no reliable D call. The V and J ends lost 4 bases and 3 bases respectively, with 15 bases between them. The CDR3 covers 15 residues. Germline V CDR1 and CDR2: MDHEN, SYDVKM. The CDR3, as DNA: TGTGCCAGCAGTTCCCCCCGCGGCACTGACTATGGCTACACCTTC. Its translation: CASSSPRGTDYGYTF.

This clone has only one observation. The chain uses TRBV20-1 and TRBJ2-1; a weak D match, TRBD1 (5 bases). The CDR3 is made up of 11 amino acids. Trimming stripped 5 bases from V and 8 bases from J, with 10 bases between. The germline gives CDR1 DFQATT, CDR2 SNEGSKA (reference sequence). The CDR3 protein is CSAFGADEQFF. CDR3 bases: TGCAGTGCTTTTGGGGCGGATGAGCAGTTCTTC.